This TCR beta chain was found in a study of blood T cell repertoires in COVID-19. Some clones are missing from TCRdb's copy, which holds only in-frame ones; the method was immunoSEQ multiplex PCR. The repertoire consists of about 310,000 clones, with over 85% occurring once and the leading ten covering around 9%. This CDR3 has 19 residues. Trimming cost V 0 bases and J 0 bases, with 19 bases left between them. Sequencing used PBMCs or T cells enriched from blood (not recorded which). The source of this sequence is a woman in her twenties or thirties who had recovered from COVID-19. The chain links TRBV5-3 to TRBJ1-5; D is possibly TRBD1 (6 bases). TRBV5-3 is identified as an open reading frame with a role that is uncertain. CDR3 in DNA: TGTGCCAGAAGCTTGGAGGGGGATCTTTTTACCTATAGCAATCAGCCCCAGCATTTT. Translated: CARSLEGDLFTYSNQPQHF.